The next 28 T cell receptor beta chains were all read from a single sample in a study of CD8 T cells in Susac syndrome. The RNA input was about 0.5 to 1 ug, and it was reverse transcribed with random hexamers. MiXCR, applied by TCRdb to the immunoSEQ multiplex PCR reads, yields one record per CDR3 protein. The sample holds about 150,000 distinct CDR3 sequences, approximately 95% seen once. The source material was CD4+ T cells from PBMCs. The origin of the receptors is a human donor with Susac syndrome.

CDR3 DNA: TGTGCCGCCAGCACCCCCCCGCGCAGCTACGAGCAGTACTTC. This translates into CAASTPPRSYEQYF. The rearrangement joins TRBV28 to TRBJ2-7, with D unclear. With 11 bases removed from V and 3 bases from J, the gap between germline ends came to 20 bases. The CDR3 contains 14 residues. Germline V gene lookup returns CDR1 MDHEN and CDR2 SYDVKM.

In DNA form, the CDR3 reads TGCAGTGCTAGGCCGACAGGTCTCAAGACCGGGGAGCTGTTTTTT. This codes for CSARPTGLKTGELFF. The chain carries TRBV20-1 and TRBJ2-2, with TRBD1 as a possible D gene (6 bases). Per germline, CDR1 DFQATT and CDR2 SNEGSKA (reference sequence). The CDR3 spans 15 residues. With 3 bases removed from V and 5 bases from J, the gap between germline ends came to 16 bases.

In DNA form, the CDR3 reads TGTGCCACCTCGCGGGGGTTCAATGAGCAGTTCTTC. This gives the protein CATSRGFNEQFF. V usage is TRBV24-1 and J usage is TRBJ2-1, with 7 bases that match TRBD2. CDR1 and CDR2 from the germline V gene are KGHDR and SFDVKD. V shed 9 bases, J shed 6 bases, and the junction held 4 bases outside the gene matches. This CDR3 spans 12 amino acids.

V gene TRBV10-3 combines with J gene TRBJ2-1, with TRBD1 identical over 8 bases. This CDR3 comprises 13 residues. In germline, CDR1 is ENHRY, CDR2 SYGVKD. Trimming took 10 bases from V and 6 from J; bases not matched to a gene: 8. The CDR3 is CATTGVISNEQFF. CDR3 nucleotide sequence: TGTGCCACGACAGGGGTAATCTCCAATGAGCAGTTCTTC.

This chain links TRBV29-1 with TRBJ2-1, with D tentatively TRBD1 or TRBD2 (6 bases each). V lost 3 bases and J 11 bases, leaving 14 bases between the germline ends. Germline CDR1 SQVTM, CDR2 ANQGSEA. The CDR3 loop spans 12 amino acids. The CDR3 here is CSVEVAGQQQFF. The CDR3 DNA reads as TGCAGCGTTGAGGTTGCGGGACAACAGCAGTTCTTC.

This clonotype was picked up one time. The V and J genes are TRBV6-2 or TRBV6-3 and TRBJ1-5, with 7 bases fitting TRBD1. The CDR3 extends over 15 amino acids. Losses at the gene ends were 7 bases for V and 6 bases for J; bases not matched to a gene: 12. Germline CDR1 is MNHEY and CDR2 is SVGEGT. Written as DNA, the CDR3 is TGTGCCAGCAAAACCCGGGACAGCGGGGTTCAGCCCCAGCATTTT. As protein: CASKTRDSGVQPQHF.

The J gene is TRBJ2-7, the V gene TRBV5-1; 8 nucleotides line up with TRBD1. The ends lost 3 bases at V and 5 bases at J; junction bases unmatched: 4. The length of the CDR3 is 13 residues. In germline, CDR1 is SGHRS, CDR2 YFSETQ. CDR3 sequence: CASSSLDRDEQYF. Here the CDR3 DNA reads TGCGCCAGCAGCTCCTTGGACAGGGACGAGCAGTACTTC.

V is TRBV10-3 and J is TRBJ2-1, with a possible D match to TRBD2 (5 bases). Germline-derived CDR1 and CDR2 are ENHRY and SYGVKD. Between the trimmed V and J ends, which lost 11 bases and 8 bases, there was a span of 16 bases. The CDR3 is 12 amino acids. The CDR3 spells CASCEGYDEQFF. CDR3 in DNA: TGTGCCTCTTGCGAGGGATATGATGAGCAGTTCTTC.

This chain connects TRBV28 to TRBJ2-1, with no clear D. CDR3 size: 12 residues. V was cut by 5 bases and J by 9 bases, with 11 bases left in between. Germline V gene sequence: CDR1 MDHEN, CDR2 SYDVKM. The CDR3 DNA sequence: TGTGCCAGCAGTGGTCTCCGCGTTGAGCAGTTCTTC. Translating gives CASSGLRVEQFF.

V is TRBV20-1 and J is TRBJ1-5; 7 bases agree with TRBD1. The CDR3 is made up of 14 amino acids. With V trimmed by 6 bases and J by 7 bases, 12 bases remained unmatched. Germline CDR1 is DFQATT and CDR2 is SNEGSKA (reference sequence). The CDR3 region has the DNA TGCAGTGCCCAGGGACAGCAGCAAGGCCAGCCCCAGCATTTT. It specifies CSAQGQQQGQPQHF.

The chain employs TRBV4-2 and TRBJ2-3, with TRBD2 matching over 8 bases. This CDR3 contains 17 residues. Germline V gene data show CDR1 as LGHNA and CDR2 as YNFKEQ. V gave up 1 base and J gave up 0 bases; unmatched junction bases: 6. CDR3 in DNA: TGTGCCAGCAGCCAAGGATCAGCGGGGGCTAGCACAGATACGCAGTATTTT. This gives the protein CASSQGSAGASTDTQYF.

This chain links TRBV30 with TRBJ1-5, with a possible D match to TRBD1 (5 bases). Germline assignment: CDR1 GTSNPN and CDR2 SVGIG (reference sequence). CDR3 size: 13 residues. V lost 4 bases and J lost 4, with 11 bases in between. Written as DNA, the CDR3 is TGTGCCTGGACCATGGGGGGGAATCAGCCCCAGCATTTT. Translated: CAWTMGGNQPQHF.

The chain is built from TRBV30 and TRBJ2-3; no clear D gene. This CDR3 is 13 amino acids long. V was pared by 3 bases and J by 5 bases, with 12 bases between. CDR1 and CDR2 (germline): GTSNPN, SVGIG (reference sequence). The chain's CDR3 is CAWRSPGQDTQYF. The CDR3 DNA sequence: TGTGCCTGGAGGAGTCCGGGTCAAGATACGCAGTATTTT.

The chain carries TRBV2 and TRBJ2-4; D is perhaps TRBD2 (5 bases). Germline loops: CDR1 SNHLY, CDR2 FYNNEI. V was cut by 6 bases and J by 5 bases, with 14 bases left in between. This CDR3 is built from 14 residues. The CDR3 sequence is CASRTRGLENIQYF. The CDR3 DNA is TGTGCCAGCAGGACCCGGGGATTAGAAAACATTCAGTACTTC.

Here the CDR3 DNA reads TGTGCCAGCAGATGGGTGGGTCACACAGATACGCAGTATTTT. It specifies CASRWVGHTDTQYF. This chain joins TRBV28 and TRBJ2-3, with D unclear. V lost 6 bases, J lost 2 bases, and 12 bases lay in between. The CDR3 is 14 amino acids. Germline lookup yields CDR1 MDHEN and CDR2 SYDVKM.

CDR3 region: CSVVRSSHEQYF. CDR3 sequence (DNA): TGCAGCGTTGTGAGGAGTTCCCACGAGCAGTACTTC. The chain recombines TRBV29-1 with TRBJ2-7; no definite D call. The CDR3 has 12 residues. Germline CDR1 reads SQVTM; CDR2 reads ANQGSEA. Trimming pared 4 bases from V and 5 bases from J, leaving 12 bases between.

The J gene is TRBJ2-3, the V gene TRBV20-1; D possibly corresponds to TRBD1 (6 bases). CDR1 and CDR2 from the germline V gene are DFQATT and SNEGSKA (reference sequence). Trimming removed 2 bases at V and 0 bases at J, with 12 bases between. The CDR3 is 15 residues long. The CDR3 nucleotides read TGCAGTGCTAGAACAGGGTTTTTTAGCACAGATACGCAGTATTTT. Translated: CSARTGFFSTDTQYF.

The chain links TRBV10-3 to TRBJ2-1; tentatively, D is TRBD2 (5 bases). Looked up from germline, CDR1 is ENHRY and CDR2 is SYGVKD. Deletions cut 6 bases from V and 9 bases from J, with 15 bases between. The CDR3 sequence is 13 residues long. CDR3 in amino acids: CAISKDSVGEQFF. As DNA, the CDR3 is TGTGCCATCAGCAAGGACTCGGTTGGTGAGCAGTTCTTC.

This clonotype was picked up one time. The DNA for the CDR3 is TGCAGTGCTGCCGGGACCCAGATTAATCAGCCCCAGCATTTT. It specifies CSAAGTQINQPQHF. V and J are TRBV20-1 and TRBJ1-5, with D possibly TRBD1 on 5 matching bases. The V end lost 5 bases, the J end lost 4 bases, and 15 bases lay between the germline ends. CDR1 is DFQATT and CDR2 is SNEGSKA in the germline V gene (reference sequence). There are 14 residues in the CDR3.

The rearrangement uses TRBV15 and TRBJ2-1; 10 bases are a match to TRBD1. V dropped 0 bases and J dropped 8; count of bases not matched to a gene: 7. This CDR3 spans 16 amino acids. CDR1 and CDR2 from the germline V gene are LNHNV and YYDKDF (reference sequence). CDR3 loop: CATSRDTGQGKDEQFF. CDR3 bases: TGTGCCACCAGCAGAGATACGGGACAGGGGAAGGATGAGCAGTTCTTC.

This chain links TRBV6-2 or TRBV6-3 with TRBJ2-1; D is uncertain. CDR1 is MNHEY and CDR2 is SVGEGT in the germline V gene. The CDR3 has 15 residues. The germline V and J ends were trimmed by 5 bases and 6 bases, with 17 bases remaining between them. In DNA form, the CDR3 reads TGTGCCAGCAGTCCTCTCTGGCTTTCGGGCAATGAGCAGTTCTTC. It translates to CASSPLWLSGNEQFF.

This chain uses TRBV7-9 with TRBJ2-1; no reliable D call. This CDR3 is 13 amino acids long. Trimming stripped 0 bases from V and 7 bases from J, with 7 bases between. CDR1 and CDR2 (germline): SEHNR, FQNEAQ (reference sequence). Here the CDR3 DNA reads TGTGCCAGCAGCTTAGCTGTGGTTAATGAGCAGTTCTTC. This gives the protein CASSLAVVNEQFF.

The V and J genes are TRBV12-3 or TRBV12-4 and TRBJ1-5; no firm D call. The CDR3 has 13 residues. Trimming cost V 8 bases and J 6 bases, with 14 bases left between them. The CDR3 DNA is TGTGCCAGCTCGAAAACGGGTGGTCAGCCCCAGCATTTT. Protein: CASSKTGGQPQHF.

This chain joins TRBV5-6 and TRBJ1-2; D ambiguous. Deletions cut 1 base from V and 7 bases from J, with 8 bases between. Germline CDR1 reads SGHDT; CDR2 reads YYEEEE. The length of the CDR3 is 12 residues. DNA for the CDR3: TGTGCCAGCAGCTTGTACAGCGGTGGCTACACCTTC. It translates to CASSLYSGGYTF.

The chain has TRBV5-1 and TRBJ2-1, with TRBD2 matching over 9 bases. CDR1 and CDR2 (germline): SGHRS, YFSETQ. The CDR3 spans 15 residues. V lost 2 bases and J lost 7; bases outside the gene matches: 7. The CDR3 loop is CASSFSSGRLNEQFF. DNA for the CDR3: TGCGCCAGCAGCTTTTCGAGCGGGAGGTTGAATGAGCAGTTCTTC.

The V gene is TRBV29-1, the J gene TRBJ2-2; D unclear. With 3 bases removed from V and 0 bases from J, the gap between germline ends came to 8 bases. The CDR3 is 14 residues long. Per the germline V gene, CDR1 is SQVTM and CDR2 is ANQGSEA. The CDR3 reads CSVEGTANTGELFF. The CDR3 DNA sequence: TGCAGCGTTGAGGGTACAGCGAACACCGGGGAGCTGTTTTTT.

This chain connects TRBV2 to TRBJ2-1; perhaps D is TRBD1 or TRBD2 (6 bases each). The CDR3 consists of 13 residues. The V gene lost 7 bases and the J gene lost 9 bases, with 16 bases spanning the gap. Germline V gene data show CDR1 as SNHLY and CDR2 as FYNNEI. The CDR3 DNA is TGTGCCAGCAACGTCTTAGGGGGGAGTGAGCAGTTCTTC. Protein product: CASNVLGGSEQFF.

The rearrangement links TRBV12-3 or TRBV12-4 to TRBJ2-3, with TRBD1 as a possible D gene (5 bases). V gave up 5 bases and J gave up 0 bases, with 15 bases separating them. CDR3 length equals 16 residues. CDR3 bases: TGTGCCAGCAGTCTGGGCCAGGGCGCTAGCACAGATACGCAGTATTTT. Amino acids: CASSLGQGASTDTQYF.